The 26 T cell receptor beta chains below were found in one sample sequenced in a study of T cells in Graves' hyperthyroidism and ophthalmopathy. What was amplified from RNA transcripts were TCR beta CDR3 regions. The study used the HTBI primer set for a first-round RT-PCR of the TCR CDR3. TCRdb called the multiplex PCR reads again in MiXCR, with one record for every CDR3 protein. The table includes a few hundred thousand distinct CDR3 sequences, roughly an eighth detected once. Sequenced material: blood. The receptor set was obtained from a woman under 30 with Graves' hyperthyroidism.

This clonotype was counted at least ten times. The J gene is TRBJ1-1, the V gene TRBV5-6; D not resolved. Per the germline V gene, CDR1 is SGHDT and CDR2 is YYEEEE. The CDR3 is made up of 15 amino acids. Trimming stripped 2 bases from V and 0 bases from J, with 11 bases between. This CDR3 is CASSFLGELNTEAFF. The CDR3 coding sequence is TGTGCCAGCAGCTTCCTCGGGGAGCTGAACACTGAAGCTTTCTTT.

At least ten counts were recorded for this clonotype. The chain links TRBV5-5 to TRBJ1-6; TRBD1 might be the D (6 bases). The V end was cut by 5 bases, the J end by 8 bases, with 23 bases between. This CDR3 has 17 residues. The germline V gene encodes CDR1 SGHKS and CDR2 YYEKEE (reference sequence). CDR3 coding DNA: TGTGCCAGCAGACCTACAGGGAGTCGGTTCGGGTATTCACCCCTCCACTTT. It is translated as CASRPTGSRFGYSPLHF.

This clonotype was seen a handful of times. The V and J genes are TRBV29-1 and TRBJ1-1; TRBD1 matches at 7 bases. Germline values: CDR1 SQVTM, CDR2 ANQGSEA. After removal of 5 bases from V and 1 base from J, the junction contained 10 bases not matched to a gene. CDR3 length equals 15 residues. In DNA, the CDR3 is TGCAGCGTTCGCCTCCGACAGGGCAAGAACACTGAAGCTTTCTTT. Protein product: CSVRLRQGKNTEAFF.

There are a few counts of this clonotype. The rearrangement joins TRBV20-1 to TRBJ2-7, with D perhaps matching TRBD1 (6 bases). Trimming left V 6 bases short and J 2 bases short, with 8 bases between. The CDR3 is made up of 11 amino acids. Germline CDR1 reads DFQATT; CDR2 reads SNEGSKA (reference sequence). The CDR3 reads CSAQGTYEQYF. In nucleotides, the CDR3 is TGCAGTGCCCAGGGGACCTACGAGCAGTACTTC.

Notes on this clonotype: This could be a read error, since a much larger clone is one nucleotide away. The genes are TRBV12-3 or TRBV12-4 and TRBJ2-1; no clear D. The CDR3 spans 13 residues. DNA of the CDR3: TGTGGAACGGGTAGTTCGCCCTACAATGAGCAGTTCTTC. The encoded protein is CGTGSSPYNEQFF.

Ten or more counts support this clonotype. This rearrangement joins TRBV28 to TRBJ1-5, with D maybe TRBD1 (5 bases). V was trimmed by 3 bases and J by 4 bases, leaving 10 bases between them. This CDR3 spans 14 amino acids. The germline gives CDR1 MDHEN, CDR2 SYDVKM. The CDR3 DNA reads TGTGCCAGCAGTTTGTTGGCAGGGAATCAGCCCCAGCATTTT. Its protein product is CASSLLAGNQPQHF. The full variable domain, its missing parts supplied by reference TRBV28 and TRBJ1-5, is DVKVTQSSRYLVKRTGEKVFLECVQDMDHENMFWYRQDPGLGLRLIYFSYDVKMKEKGDIPEGYSVSREKKERFSLILESASTNQTSMYLCASSLLAGNQPQHFGDGTRLSIL.

Only a few counts were recorded for this clonotype. The chain is built from TRBV18 and TRBJ2-6; D might be TRBD1 (5 bases). Germline-derived CDR1 and CDR2 are KGHSH and LQKENI. The V gene lost 2 bases and the J gene lost 0 bases, with 14 bases spanning the gap. The length of the CDR3 is 18 residues. CDR3 loop: CASSPIGHSDSGANVLTF. CDR3 DNA: TGTGCCAGCTCACCAATAGGACATTCTGACTCTGGGGCCAACGTCCTGACTTTC.

There are many counts of this clonotype. The chain is built from TRBV5-6 and TRBJ1-5, with D perhaps matching TRBD1 (6 bases). Trimming took off 4 bases at V and 6 bases at J, with 11 bases between the two ends. The length of the CDR3 is 13 residues. From germline, CDR1 is SGHDT and CDR2 YYEEEE. The CDR3 coding sequence is TGTGCCAGCAGCGCGGGACAAGCTCAGCCCCAGCATTTT. This codes for CASSAGQAQPQHF.

In this sample, this clonotype turned up a few times. The missing conserved phenylalanine or tryptophan at the end of this CDR3 makes a read error likely. The genes are TRBV7-8 and TRBJ1-1; the D is unclear. Per germline, CDR1 SGHVS and CDR2 FQNEAQ. This CDR3 region has 15 residues. The V end lost 3 bases, the J end lost 5 bases, and 16 bases lay between the germline ends. CDR3 nucleotide sequence: TGTGCCAGCAGCTTGAGCGACGACGGGGTGACTGAAGCTTTCCTT. This codes for CASSLSDDGVTEAFL.

This clonotype was detected many times. CDR3 residues: CSVESQGSYEQYF. In nucleotides, the CDR3 is TGCAGCGTTGAAAGTCAGGGCAGCTACGAGCAGTACTTC. The gene calls are TRBV29-1 and TRBJ2-7, with D possibly being TRBD1 (5 bases). This CDR3 contains 13 residues. V gave up 2 bases and J gave up 3 bases, with 11 bases separating them. Germline assignment: CDR1 SQVTM and CDR2 ANQGSEA.

This clonotype was recorded many times. This chain joins TRBV11-1 and TRBJ2-3, with 12 nucleotides matching TRBD2. CDR3 length: 16 residues. Germline lookup yields CDR1 SGHAT and CDR2 FQDESV (reference sequence). V shed 3 bases and J 2 bases; nucleotides not matched to a gene: 3. The CDR3: CASSFRLAGDTDTQYF. CDR3 DNA sequence: TGTGCCAGCAGCTTCAGACTAGCGGGAGACACAGATACGCAGTATTTT. The full variable domain, in which reference TRBV11-1 and TRBJ2-3 provide the parts outside the CDR3, is EAEVAQSPRYKITEKSQAVAFWCDPISGHATLYWYRQILGQGPELLVQFQDESVVDDSQLPKDRFSAERLKGVDSTLKIQPAELGDSAMYLCASSFRLAGDTDTQYFGPGTRLTVL.

The table lists this clonotype with many counts. CDR3 bases: TGCAGCGTTGAGGAGGCAGGGGGCACTGAAGCTTTCTTT. Protein sequence: CSVEEAGGTEAFF. The V call is TRBV29-1, the J call TRBJ1-1; 7 bases line up with TRBD1. CDR1 SQVTM and CDR2 ANQGSEA come from the germline V gene. V dropped 3 bases and J dropped 4; count of bases not matched to a gene: 5. The CDR3 totals 13 residues.

This clonotype was seen repeatedly, ten times or more. Here the CDR3 DNA reads TGTGCCAGCAGCCACACAGGGAGGACTGAAGCTTTCTTT. It specifies CASSHTGRTEAFF. This chain connects TRBV12-3 or TRBV12-4 to TRBJ1-1; D might be TRBD1 (6 bases). Trimming removed 6 bases from V and 5 bases from J, with 13 bases in between. This CDR3 has 13 amino acids.

Notes on this clonotype: This may be a read error, as it is one base from a much larger clone. The V call is TRBV3-1, the J call TRBJ1-4, with D tentatively TRBD1 (6 bases). The V end was cut by 4 bases, the J end by 5 bases, with 14 bases between. The CDR3 totals 15 residues. Germline V gene lookup returns CDR1 LGHDT and CDR2 YNNKEL (reference sequence). The CDR3 loop reads CASSRGWDTNEKLFF. The CDR3 DNA sequence: TGTGCCAGCAGCCGAGGATGGGACACCAATGAAAAACTGTTTTTT.

This chain connects TRBV5-8 to TRBJ2-7, with a tentative D call TRBD1 (5 bases). Germline V gene sequence: CDR1 SGHTS, CDR2 YDEGEE. The CDR3 spans 15 residues. V was pared by 4 bases and J by 2 bases, with 16 bases between. CDR3 amino acids: CASSASRGLAYEQYF. The CDR3 coding sequence is TGTGCCAGCAGCGCTTCTAGGGGATTGGCCTACGAGCAGTACTTC. The variable domain in full, completed from reference TRBV5-8 and TRBJ2-7, reads EAGVTQSPTHLIKTRGQQATLRCSPISGHTSVYWYQQALGLGLQFLLWYDEGEERNRGNFPPRFSGRQFPNYSSELNVNALELEDSALYLCASSASRGLAYEQYFGPGTRLTVT.

This clonotype was counted at least ten times. This rearrangement joins TRBV12-3 or TRBV12-4 to TRBJ1-4, with D perhaps TRBD1 (5 bases). The germline V and J ends were trimmed by 3 bases and 7 bases, with 9 bases remaining between them. This CDR3 has 13 amino acids. CDR3: CASSLGTVEKLFF. The CDR3 region has the DNA TGTGCCAGCAGTTTGGGGACGGTTGAAAAACTGTTTTTT.

In this sample, this clonotype turned up many times. The J gene is TRBJ2-5, the V gene TRBV27, with a tentative D call TRBD1 (5 bases). Trimming shortened V by 0 bases and J by 0 bases, and 17 bases separated the two germline ends. The CDR3 totals 18 residues. In germline, CDR1 is MNHEY, CDR2 SMNVEV (reference sequence). This chain's CDR3 is CASSLSIGNQGYQETQYF. In nucleotides, the CDR3 is TGTGCCAGCAGTTTATCAATAGGGAATCAGGGCTACCAAGAGACCCAGTACTTC.

This clonotype was seen more than once but under ten times. V is TRBV19 and J is TRBJ1-1; D unresolved. CDR3 length: 13 amino acids. Trimming cost V 7 bases and J 0 bases, with 9 bases left between them. CDR1 is LNHDA, CDR2 SQIVND, per germline (reference sequence). The CDR3 DNA sequence: TGTGCCAGTATGGCGGAGCTGAACACTGAAGCTTTCTTT. This translates into CASMAELNTEAFF.

This clonotype occurred many times. This chain connects TRBV11-2 to TRBJ1-1; D ambiguous. V shed 1 base and J shed 5 bases, with 14 bases lying between them. The CDR3 is made up of 15 amino acids. The germline CDR1 and CDR2 sequences are SGHAT and FQNNGV. The CDR3 DNA sequence: TGTGCCAGCAGCTTAGTACGGGTCAGGCATACTGAAGCTTTCTTT. Protein: CASSLVRVRHTEAFF.

This clonotype came up many times. The chain has TRBV9 and TRBJ2-1; possibly TRBD2 for D (6 bases). CDR3 length: 15 amino acids. The V and J ends lost 3 bases and 2 bases respectively, with 12 bases between them. Looked up from germline, CDR1 is SGDLS and CDR2 is YYNGEE. The CDR3 region is CASSGGGMTYNEQFF. DNA of the CDR3: TGTGCCAGCAGCGGGGGCGGGATGACCTACAATGAGCAGTTCTTC.

The rearrangement links TRBV6-2 or TRBV6-3 to TRBJ2-7; possibly TRBD1 for D (5 bases). CDR1 and CDR2 from the germline V gene are MNHEY and SVGEGT. Deletions cut 0 bases from V and 5 bases from J, with 11 bases between. This CDR3 spans 14 amino acids. The CDR3 DNA reads TGTGCCAGCAGTTACTCGGCAGGGTTCCACGAGCAGTACTTC. Translated, it gives CASSYSAGFHEQYF.

Ten or more counts support this clonotype. CDR3 coding DNA: TGTGCCAGCAGTTCCCGGGTCAGCTATGGCTACACCTTC. Its protein product is CASSSRVSYGYTF. This chain links TRBV12-3 or TRBV12-4 with TRBJ1-2, with D unclear. V lost 4 bases and J lost 4, with 10 bases in between. The CDR3 covers 13 residues.

This clonotype has a count of ten or more. This sequence joins TRBV12-3 or TRBV12-4 and TRBJ1-6, with D perhaps TRBD1 (5 bases). The V gene lost 0 bases and the J gene lost 6 bases, with 15 bases spanning the gap. The CDR3 has 17 amino acids. The CDR3 DNA sequence: TGTGCCAGCAGTTTAGCGTTGGGAGGGACGGGTAATTCACCCCTCCACTTT. Translating gives CASSLALGGTGNSPLHF.

This clonotype turned up a few times. The chain employs TRBV9 and TRBJ1-4; unclear D gene. The CDR3 runs to 14 residues. With 4 bases removed from V and 8 bases from J, the gap between germline ends came to 15 bases. Germline V gene sequence: CDR1 SGDLS, CDR2 YYNGEE. The CDR3 DNA is TGTGCCAGCAGCCTATGGAGGGTTGGGGAAAAACTGTTTTTT. It yields the protein CASSLWRVGEKLFF.

The sample holds many counts of this clonotype. This chain links TRBV18 with TRBJ2-5; 8 nucleotides agree with TRBD1. Germline CDR1 reads KGHSH; CDR2 reads LQKENI. There are 14 residues in the CDR3. V was clipped by 0 bases and J by 3 bases; unmatched bases: 0. The CDR3 nucleotides read TGTGCCAGCTCACCACCGGACAGGGAAGAGACCCAGTACTTC. As protein: CASSPPDREETQYF.

Comments on this clonotype: At one end the junction does not follow the germline gene, possibly because of a read error. J is TRBJ2-3 and V is TRBV7-3; D may be TRBD1 (5 bases). CDR1 and CDR2 (germline): SGHTA, FQGTGA. CDR3 length: 15 residues. The CDR3 protein is CASSLAGPDTDTQYF. The CDR3 region has the DNA TGCGCCAGCAGCTTGGCAGGGCCGGACACAGATACGCAGTATTTT.